One and the same sample provided the 14 T cell receptor beta chains below, sequenced in a study of metastatic and nonmetastatic thyroid tumors. Prior to thyroid surgery, none of the patients had received any treatment. MiXCR was used by TCRdb to re-call the PCR reads. Of tens of thousands of clones in the sample, approximately 15% were seen once. Sequenced material: blood. The receptors were sampled from a female donor with papillary thyroid cancer or a benign thyroid nodule (not recorded which). Some clones in this sample may be carry-over from other donors' samples.

Details on this clone: A much larger clone is a single base away; this may be a read error. The chain couples TRBV7-9 to TRBJ2-7; D is perhaps TRBD1 (5 bases). The CDR3 spans 15 residues. Looked up from germline, CDR1 is SEHNR and CDR2 is FQNEAQ (reference sequence). The CDR3 DNA is TGTACCAGCAGCTTAACAGGTTGGAAGTCCTACGAGCAGTACTTC. Translating it yields CTSSLTGWKSYEQYF.

Many counts were recorded for this clone. This chain links TRBV27 with TRBJ2-7, with TRBD2 matching over 7 bases. The CDR3 extends over 15 amino acids. From germline, CDR1 is MNHEY and CDR2 SMNVEV (reference sequence). V dropped 8 bases and J dropped 2; count of bases not matched to a gene: 12. CDR3 in DNA: TGTGCCAGCGCAACGTGGGCGGGAGACCCCTACGAGCAGTACTTC. Translation: CASATWAGDPYEQYF.

The chain carries TRBV7-4 and TRBJ2-5, with 10 nucleotides matching TRBD2. The CDR3 length is 19 residues. Losses at the gene ends were 2 bases for V and 4 bases for J; bases not matched to a gene: 16. CDR1 and CDR2 (germline): SGHVT, SQSDAQ. For the CDR3, the DNA is TGTGCCAGCAGCTTATCGGGGCTAGCGGGAGCGGTGCGTCGAGAGACCCAGTACTTC. Translating gives CASSLSGLAGAVRRETQYF.

This clone appeared a few times. A much larger clone differs from this one at a single base, so this may be a read error. This chain links TRBV2 with TRBJ1-2; no clear D. The CDR3 has 12 amino acids. Germline assignment: CDR1 SNHLY and CDR2 FYNNEI. The CDR3 spells CASGEQDYGYTF. The CDR3 DNA reads TGTGCCAGCGGTGAGCAGGACTATGGCTACACCTTC.

This clone turned up a few times. V is TRBV6-1 and J is TRBJ2-3; 10 bases fit TRBD1. Germline CDR1 reads MNHNS; CDR2 reads SASEGT. V shed 6 bases, J shed 2 bases, and the junction held 8 bases outside the gene matches. The CDR3 runs 16 residues. CDR3 sequence reads: CASRRTGTGVTDTQYF. The CDR3 nucleotides read TGTGCCAGCAGACGAACCGGGACAGGGGTCACAGATACGCAGTATTTT.

This clone was counted at least ten times. The chain uses TRBV2 and TRBJ1-2; no reliable D call. The germline V and J ends were trimmed by 6 bases and 0 bases, with 14 bases remaining between them. Germline assignment: CDR1 SNHLY and CDR2 FYNNEI. CDR3 length: 15 residues. Written as DNA, the CDR3 is TGTGCCAGCAGGCCCGGGTCCTCTTCTAACTATGGCTACACCTTC. Amino acid sequence: CASRPGSSSNYGYTF.

Ten or more counts support this clone. J is TRBJ1-5 and V is TRBV2, with D perhaps TRBD1 (6 bases). The CDR3 has 16 residues. Trimming removed 7 bases from V and 4 bases from J, with 20 bases in between. Germline CDR1 reads SNHLY; CDR2 reads FYNNEI. In DNA, the CDR3 is TGTGCCAGCAATAGGGATACCGGGACATTAAATCAGCCCCAGCATTTT. This encodes CASNRDTGTLNQPQHF.

This clone has only a few counts. The chain couples TRBV28 to TRBJ2-7; perhaps TRBD1 as D (7 bases). This CDR3 has 13 amino acids. Trimming stripped 10 bases from V and 2 bases from J, with 15 bases between. Germline CDR1 and CDR2: MDHEN and SYDVKM. The CDR3 nucleotides read TGTGCCATCATCCAGGGGGGTACCTACGAGCAGTACTTC. The encoded protein is CAIIQGGTYEQYF.

In its sample, this clone was seen many times. The rearrangement joins TRBV2 to TRBJ2-3; no definite D call. The CDR3 spans 12 residues. Trimming left V 2 bases short and J 10 bases short, with 10 bases between. Germline V gene lookup returns CDR1 SNHLY and CDR2 FYNNEI. DNA of the CDR3: TGTGCCAGCAGTGAACAGTTAGGAGCGCAGTATTTT. Encoded protein: CASSEQLGAQYF.

This chain joins TRBV27 and TRBJ2-1; the D call may be TRBD1 or TRBD2 (5 bases each). The CDR3 covers 16 residues. Between the trimmed V and J ends, which lost 2 bases and 7 bases, there was a span of 18 bases. Germline V gene sequence: CDR1 MNHEY, CDR2 SMNVEV (reference sequence). The CDR3 nucleotides read TGTGCCAGCAGTTTACTATCCGGGACCCTGAGAAATGAGCAGTTCTTC. This encodes CASSLLSGTLRNEQFF.

The rearrangement links TRBV5-6 to TRBJ1-2; the D is unclear. CDR3 size: 18 residues. Germline CDR1 SGHDT, CDR2 YYEEEE. V lost 0 bases and J lost 5, with 23 bases in between. CDR3 protein: CASSLVGMMRATSYGYTF. Here the CDR3 DNA reads TGTGCCAGCAGCTTGGTGGGGATGATGAGGGCCACTTCTTATGGCTACACCTTC.

This clone was found many times. A much larger clone is a single base away; this may be a read error. The chain joins TRBV6-6 to TRBJ1-1, with no clear D. CDR3 length: 12 amino acids. The germline gives CDR1 MNHNY, CDR2 SVGAGI (reference sequence). CDR3 protein: CASSYSGSQAFF. The CDR3, as DNA: TGTGCCAGCAGTTACTCCGGCAGCCAAGCTTTCTTC.

This clone was recorded at least ten times. The rearrangement joins TRBV4-1 to TRBJ2-7; the match to TRBD2 covers 8 bases. V lost 3 bases to trimming and J lost 2 bases; unmatched junction nucleotides: 12. There are 17 residues in the CDR3. CDR1 and CDR2 (germline): MGHRA, YSYEKL. The CDR3 sequence is CASSQATGTRNAYEQYF. CDR3 nucleotides: TGCGCCAGCAGCCAGGCTACCGGGACTAGAAATGCCTACGAGCAGTACTTC.

This clone was detected ten times or more. The chain links TRBV28 to TRBJ1-1; a weak D match, TRBD1 (6 bases). Germline V lookup: CDR1 MDHEN, CDR2 SYDVKM. This CDR3 comprises 15 residues. Trimming took 6 bases from V and 0 from J, leaving 14 bases between them. The CDR3 region is CASRGEDSLNTEAFF. CDR3 DNA: TGTGCCAGCAGAGGCGAGGACAGTTTGAACACTGAAGCTTTCTTT.